This T cell receptor (beta chain) was profiled in a study of blood T cells in healthy people across ages. The study, taken as a whole, reports: Donor CMV status was unknown, possibly confounding expanded clonotype changes. Older individuals had lower TCR beta diversity per million T cells (the decline was roughly linear).

As regards this clonotype: The antigen is unknown.

Those donating, healthy Caucasian individuals from Russia, were aged about 6 to 95. Peripheral blood from each donor was collected in a volume of 9.5 to 10 milliliters. Together with a sample-barcoded 5' primer, a J-beta primer mix was included in a second PCR lasting roughly 6 to 12 cycles. TCRdb reprocessed the 5' RACE reads via MiXCR and lists one record per CDR3 protein. The sample lists around 650,000 distinct CDR3 sequences, 32% seen once, with 15% to 19% in the top ten. This CDR3 spans 13 amino acids. Germline-derived CDR1 and CDR2 are SGHAT and FQNNGV. Germline trimming cut 11 bases from V and 1 base from J; bases unmatched to any gene: 6.

The clonotype was recovered from a woman aged 80 or over in good health. The sample consisted of blood. The genes are TRBV11-2 and TRBJ2-3; 7 nucleotides line up with TRBD2. CDR3 DNA sequence: TGTGCCGGCGGGGGAGGAGGCACAGATACGCAGTATTTT. Its translation is CAGGGGGTDTQYF.